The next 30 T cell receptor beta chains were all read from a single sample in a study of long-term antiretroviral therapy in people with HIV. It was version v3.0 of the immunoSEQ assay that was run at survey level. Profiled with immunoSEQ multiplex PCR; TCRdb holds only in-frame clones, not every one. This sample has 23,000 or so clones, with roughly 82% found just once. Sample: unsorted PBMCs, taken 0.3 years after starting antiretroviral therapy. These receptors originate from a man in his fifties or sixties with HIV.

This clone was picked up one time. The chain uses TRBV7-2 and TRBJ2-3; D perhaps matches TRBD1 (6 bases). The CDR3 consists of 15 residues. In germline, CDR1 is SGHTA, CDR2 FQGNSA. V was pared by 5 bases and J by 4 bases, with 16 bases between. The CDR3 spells CASSQRTDSADTQYF. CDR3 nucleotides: TGTGCCAGCAGCCAACGGACAGATTCGGCAGATACGCAGTATTTT. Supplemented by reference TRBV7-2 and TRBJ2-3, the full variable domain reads GAGVSQSPSNKVTEKGKDVELRCDPISGHTALYWYRQSLGQGLEFLIYFQGNSAPDKSGLPSDRFSAERTGGSVSTLTIQRTQQEDSAVYLCASSQRTDSADTQYFGPGTRLTVL.

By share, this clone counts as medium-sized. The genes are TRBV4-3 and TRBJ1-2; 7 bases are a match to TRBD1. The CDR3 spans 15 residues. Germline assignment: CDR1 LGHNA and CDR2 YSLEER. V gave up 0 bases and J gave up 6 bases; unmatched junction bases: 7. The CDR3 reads CASSQDRGSLHGYTF. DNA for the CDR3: TGCGCCAGCAGCCAAGACAGGGGGTCGCTTCATGGCTACACCTTC.

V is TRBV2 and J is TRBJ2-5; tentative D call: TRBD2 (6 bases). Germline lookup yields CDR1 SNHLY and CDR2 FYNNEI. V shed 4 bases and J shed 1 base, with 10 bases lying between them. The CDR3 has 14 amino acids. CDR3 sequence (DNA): TGTGCCAGCAGTGTGGGGACTGTCCAAGAGACCCAGTACTTC. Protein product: CASSVGTVQETQYF. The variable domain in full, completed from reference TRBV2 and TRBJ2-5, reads EPEVTQTPSHQVTQMGQEVILRCVPISNHLYFYWYRQILGQKVEFLVSFYNNEISEKSEIFDDQFSVERPDGSNFTLKIRSTKLEDSAMYFCASSVGTVQETQYFGPGTRLLVL.

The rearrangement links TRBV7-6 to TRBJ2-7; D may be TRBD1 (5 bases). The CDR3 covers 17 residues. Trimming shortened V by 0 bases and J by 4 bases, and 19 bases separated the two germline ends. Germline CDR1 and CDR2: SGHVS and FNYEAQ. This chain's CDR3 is CASSLAPYLSKGYEQYF. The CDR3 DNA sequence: TGTGCCAGCAGCTTAGCGCCCTATTTGTCGAAGGGGTACGAGCAGTACTTC.

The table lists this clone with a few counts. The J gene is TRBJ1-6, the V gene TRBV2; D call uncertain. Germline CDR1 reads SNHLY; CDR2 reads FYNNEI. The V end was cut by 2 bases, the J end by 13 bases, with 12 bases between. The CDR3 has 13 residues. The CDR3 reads CASSESTRVPLHF. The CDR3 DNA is TGTGCCAGCAGTGAATCAACTCGGGTTCCCCTCCACTTT.

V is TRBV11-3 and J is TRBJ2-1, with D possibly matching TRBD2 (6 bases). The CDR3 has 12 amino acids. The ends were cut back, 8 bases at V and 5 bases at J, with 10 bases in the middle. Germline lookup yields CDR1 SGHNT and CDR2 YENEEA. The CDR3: CASEREDNEQFF. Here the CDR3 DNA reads TGTGCCAGCGAAAGGGAGGACAATGAGCAGTTCTTC.

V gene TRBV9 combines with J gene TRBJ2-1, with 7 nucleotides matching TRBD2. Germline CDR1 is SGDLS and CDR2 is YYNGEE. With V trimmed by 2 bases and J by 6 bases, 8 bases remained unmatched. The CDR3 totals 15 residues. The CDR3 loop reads CASSVGSGTVNEQFF. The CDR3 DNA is TGTGCCAGCAGCGTGGGCAGCGGGACCGTCAATGAGCAGTTCTTC. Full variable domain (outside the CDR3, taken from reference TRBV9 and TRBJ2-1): DSGVTQTPKHLITATGQRVTLRCSPRSGDLSVYWYQQSLDQGLQFLIQYYNGEERAKGNILERFSAQQFPDLHSELNLSSLELGDSALYFCASSVGSGTVNEQFFGPGTRLTVL.

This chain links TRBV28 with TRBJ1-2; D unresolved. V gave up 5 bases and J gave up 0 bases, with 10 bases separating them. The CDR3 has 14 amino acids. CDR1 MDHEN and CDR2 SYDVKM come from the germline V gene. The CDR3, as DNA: TGTGCCAGCAGTACGGCAGCGACTAACTATGGCTACACCTTC. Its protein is CASSTAATNYGYTF.

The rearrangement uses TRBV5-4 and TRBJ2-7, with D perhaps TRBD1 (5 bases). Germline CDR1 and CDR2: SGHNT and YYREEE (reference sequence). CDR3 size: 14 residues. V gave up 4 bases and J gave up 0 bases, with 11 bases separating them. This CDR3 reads CASSPRQSSYEQYF. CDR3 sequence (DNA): TGTGCCAGCAGCCCTCGACAGAGCTCCTACGAGCAGTACTTC.

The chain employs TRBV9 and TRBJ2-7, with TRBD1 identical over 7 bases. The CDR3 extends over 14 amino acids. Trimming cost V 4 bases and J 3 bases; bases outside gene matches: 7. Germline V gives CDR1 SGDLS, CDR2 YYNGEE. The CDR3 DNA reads TGTGCCAGCAGCCCCGGGACAGTAGGCTACGAGCAGTACTTC. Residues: CASSPGTVGYEQYF.

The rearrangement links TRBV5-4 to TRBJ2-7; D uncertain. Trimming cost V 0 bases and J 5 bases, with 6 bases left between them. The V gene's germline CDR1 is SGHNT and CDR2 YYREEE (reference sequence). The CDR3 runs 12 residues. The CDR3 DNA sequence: TGTGCCAGCAGCTTGGATTCGGACGAGCAGTACTTC. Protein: CASSLDSDEQYF.

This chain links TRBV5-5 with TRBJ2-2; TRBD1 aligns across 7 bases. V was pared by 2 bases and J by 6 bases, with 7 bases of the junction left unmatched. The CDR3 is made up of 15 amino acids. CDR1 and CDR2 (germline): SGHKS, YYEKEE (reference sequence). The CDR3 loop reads CASSLDGQVAGELFF. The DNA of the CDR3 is TGTGCCAGCAGCTTAGATGGACAGGTGGCCGGGGAGCTGTTTTTT.

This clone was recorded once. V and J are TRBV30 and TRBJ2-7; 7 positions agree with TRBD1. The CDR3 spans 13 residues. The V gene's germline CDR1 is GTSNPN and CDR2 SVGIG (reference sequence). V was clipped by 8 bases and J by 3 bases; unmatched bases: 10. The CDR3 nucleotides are TGTGCCCTAAGGAACAGGGGCCTCTACGAGCAGTACTTC. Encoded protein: CALRNRGLYEQYF. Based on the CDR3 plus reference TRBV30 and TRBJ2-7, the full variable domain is SQTIHQWPATLVQPVGSPLSLECTVEGTSNPNLYWYRQAAGRGLQLLFYSVGIGQISSEVPQNLSASRPQDRQFILSSKKLLLSDSGFYLCALRNRGLYEQYFGPGTRLTVT.

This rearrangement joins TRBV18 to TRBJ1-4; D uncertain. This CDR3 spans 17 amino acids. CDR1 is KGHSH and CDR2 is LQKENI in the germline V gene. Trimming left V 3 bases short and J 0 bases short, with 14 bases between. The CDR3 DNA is TGTGCCAGCTCACCCAAACGGCTAGTACCAACTAATGAAAAACTGTTTTTT. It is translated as CASSPKRLVPTNEKLFF.

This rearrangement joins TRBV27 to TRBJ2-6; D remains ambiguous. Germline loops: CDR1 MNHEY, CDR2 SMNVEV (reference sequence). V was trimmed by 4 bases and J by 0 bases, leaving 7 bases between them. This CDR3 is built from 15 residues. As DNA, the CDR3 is TGTGCCAGCAGTTCAACGAACTCTGGGGCCAACGTCCTGACTTTC. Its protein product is CASSSTNSGANVLTF.

The CDR3 DNA follows: TGTGCCAGCAGTACCTTTGGGGGGGCTGGGGAAAAACTGTTTTTT. Protein product: CASSTFGGAGEKLFF. The gene calls are TRBV28 and TRBJ1-4; D is perhaps TRBD1 (6 bases). Trimming took 5 bases from V and 8 from J, leaving 18 bases between them. CDR1 and CDR2 from the germline V gene are MDHEN and SYDVKM. This CDR3 has 15 amino acids.

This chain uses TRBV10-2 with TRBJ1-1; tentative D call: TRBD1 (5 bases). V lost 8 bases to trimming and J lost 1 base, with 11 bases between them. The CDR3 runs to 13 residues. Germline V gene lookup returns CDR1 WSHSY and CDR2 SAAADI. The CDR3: CASLGRQNTEAFF. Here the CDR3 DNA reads TGCGCCAGCCTGGGACGGCAGAACACTGAAGCTTTCTTT.

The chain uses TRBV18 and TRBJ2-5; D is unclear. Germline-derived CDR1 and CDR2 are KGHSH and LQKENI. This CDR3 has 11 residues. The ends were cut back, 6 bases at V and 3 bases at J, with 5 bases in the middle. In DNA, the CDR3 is TGTGCCAGCTCTCTCAAAGAGACCCAGTACTTC. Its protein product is CASSLKETQYF.

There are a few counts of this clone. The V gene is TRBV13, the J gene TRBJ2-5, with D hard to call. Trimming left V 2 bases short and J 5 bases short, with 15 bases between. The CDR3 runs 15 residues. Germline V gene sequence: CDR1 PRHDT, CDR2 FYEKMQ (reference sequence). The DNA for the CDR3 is TGTGCCAGCAGCTTAAAGTCCAGCGTGAGTGAGACCCAGTACTTC. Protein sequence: CASSLKSSVSETQYF.

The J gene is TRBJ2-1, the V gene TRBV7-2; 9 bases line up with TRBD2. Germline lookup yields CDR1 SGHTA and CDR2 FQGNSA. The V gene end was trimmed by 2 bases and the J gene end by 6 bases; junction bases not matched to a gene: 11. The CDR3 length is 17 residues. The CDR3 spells CASSLSLSSGGTNEQFF. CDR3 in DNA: TGTGCCAGCAGCTTATCCCTGTCAAGCGGGGGGACCAATGAGCAGTTCTTC.

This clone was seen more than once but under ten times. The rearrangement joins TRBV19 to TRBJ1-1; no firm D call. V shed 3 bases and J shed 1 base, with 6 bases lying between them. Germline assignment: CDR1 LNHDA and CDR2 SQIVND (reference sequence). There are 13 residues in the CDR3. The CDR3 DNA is TGTGCCAGTAGTATTCGGGGGAACACTGAAGCTTTCTTT. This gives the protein CASSIRGNTEAFF.

CDR3 residues: CASSSRDTNIQYF. CDR3 coding DNA: TGTGCCAGCAGCTCCCGGGACACAAACATTCAGTACTTC. V usage is TRBV5-5 and J usage is TRBJ2-4; D might be TRBD1 (6 bases). Trimming cost V 3 bases and J 6 bases, with 10 bases left between them. Germline V gene data show CDR1 as SGHKS and CDR2 as YYEKEE (reference sequence). This CDR3 comprises 13 residues.

CDR3 amino acids: CASSFLEGRTDTQYF. The CDR3 DNA sequence: TGTGCCAGCAGCTTCCTAGAGGGAAGGACAGATACGCAGTATTTT. The J gene is TRBJ2-3, the V gene TRBV5-5, with D maybe TRBD2 (5 bases). Germline V gene lookup returns CDR1 SGHKS and CDR2 YYEKEE (reference sequence). V was clipped by 2 bases and J by 3 bases, with 13 bases between them. The CDR3 consists of 15 residues.

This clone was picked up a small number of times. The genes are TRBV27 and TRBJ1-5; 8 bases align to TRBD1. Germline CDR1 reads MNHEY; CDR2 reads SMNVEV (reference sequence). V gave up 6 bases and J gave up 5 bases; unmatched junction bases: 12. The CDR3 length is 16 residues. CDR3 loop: CASSRLGQGAYQPQHF. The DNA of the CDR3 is TGTGCCAGCAGCCGGCTGGGGCAGGGGGCCTATCAGCCCCAGCATTTT.

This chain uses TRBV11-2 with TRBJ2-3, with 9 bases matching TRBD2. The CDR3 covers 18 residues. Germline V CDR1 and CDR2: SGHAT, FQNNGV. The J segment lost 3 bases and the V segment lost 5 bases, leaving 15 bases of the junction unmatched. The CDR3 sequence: CASSQGLAGWGRTDTQYF. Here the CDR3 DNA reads TGTGCCAGCAGCCAAGGGCTAGCGGGGTGGGGGAGAACAGATACGCAGTATTTT.

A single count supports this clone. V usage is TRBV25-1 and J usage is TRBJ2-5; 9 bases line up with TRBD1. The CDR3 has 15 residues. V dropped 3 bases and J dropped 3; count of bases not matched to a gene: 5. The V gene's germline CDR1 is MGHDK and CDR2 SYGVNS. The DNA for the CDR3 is TGTGCCAGCAGTGAGACAGGGGGATCAAAAGAGACCCAGTACTTC. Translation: CASSETGGSKETQYF. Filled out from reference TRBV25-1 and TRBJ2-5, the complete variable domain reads EADIYQTPRYLVIGTGKKITLECSQTMGHDKMYWYQQDPGMELHLIHYSYGVNSTEKGDLSSESTVSRIRTEHFPLTLESARPSHTSQYLCASSETGGSKETQYFGPGTRLLVL.

The CDR3 DNA follows: TGTGCCACCAGCGCAGGGACCGGGTACGAGCAGTACTTC. Translated: CATSAGTGYEQYF. The V call is TRBV15, the J call TRBJ2-7; TRBD1 or TRBD2 may be the D gene (5 bases each). Germline loops: CDR1 LNHNV, CDR2 YYDKDF (reference sequence). The CDR3 has 13 residues. Deletions cut 5 bases from V and 4 bases from J, with 12 bases between.

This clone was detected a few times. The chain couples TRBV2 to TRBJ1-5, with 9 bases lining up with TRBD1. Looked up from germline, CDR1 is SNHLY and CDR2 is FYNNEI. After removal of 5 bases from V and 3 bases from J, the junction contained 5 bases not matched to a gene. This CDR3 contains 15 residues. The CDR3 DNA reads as TGTGCCAGCAGTTCAGGACAGGGGATCAATCAGCCCCAGCATTTT. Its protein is CASSSGQGINQPQHF.

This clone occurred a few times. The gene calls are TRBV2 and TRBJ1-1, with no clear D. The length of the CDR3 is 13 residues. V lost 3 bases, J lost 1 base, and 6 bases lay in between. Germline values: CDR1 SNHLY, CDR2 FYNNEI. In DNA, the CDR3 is TGTGCCAGCAGTGATCAGAAGAACACTGAAGCTTTCTTT. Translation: CASSDQKNTEAFF. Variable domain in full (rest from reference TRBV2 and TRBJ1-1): EPEVTQTPSHQVTQMGQEVILRCVPISNHLYFYWYRQILGQKVEFLVSFYNNEISEKSEIFDDQFSVERPDGSNFTLKIRSTKLEDSAMYFCASSDQKNTEAFFGQGTRLTVV.

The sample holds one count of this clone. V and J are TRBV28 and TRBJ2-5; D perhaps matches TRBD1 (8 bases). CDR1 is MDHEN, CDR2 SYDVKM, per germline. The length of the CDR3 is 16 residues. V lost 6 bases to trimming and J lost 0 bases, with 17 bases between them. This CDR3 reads CASSPRQGTNQETQYF. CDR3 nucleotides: TGTGCCAGCAGCCCCAGACAGGGGACTAACCAAGAGACCCAGTACTTC.